A selection of T cell receptor beta chains follows, all from one sample in a study of cytomegalovirus exposure and HLA in healthy donors. The table came from immunoSEQ multiplex PCR; TCRdb's copy has only in-frame clones and leaves some out. The data show under 250,000 clones, with approximately 80% seen just once and less than 8.5% held by the top ten. Sequencing was carried out using PBMCs. These receptors originate from a woman aged 55-69 years in good health and CMV-seropositive. Both conserved end residues are part of each CDR3. The D gene is left open where the match is weak. Expanded clones get a size class; other rows say once, few or many, or leave the size out.

v_gene	abundance	d_gene	j_gene	CDR3aa	CDR3nt
TRBV27	NA	TRBD1	TRBJ1-5	CASSLLGQGLGQPQHF	TGTGCCAGCAGTTTATTGGGACAGGGGTTGGGTCAGCCCCAGCATTTT
TRBV6-1	NA	TRBD1	TRBJ2-3	CASSEYETGVADTQYF	TGTGCCAGCAGTGAATACGAGACAGGGGTTGCAGATACGCAGTATTTT
TRBV6-5	NA	NA	TRBJ2-7	CASSFRDTNEQYF	TGTGCCAGCAGTTTCCGGGACACAAACGAGCAGTACTTC
TRBV5-1	NA	TRBD1	TRBJ1-4	CASSKAPGQGYEKLFF	TGCGCCAGCAGCAAAGCACCGGGACAGGGGTATGAAAAACTGTTTTTT
TRBV7-9	once	TRBD2	TRBJ2-5	CASSLGGLASETQYF	TGTGCCAGCAGCTTGGGGGGACTAGCTTCGGAGACCCAGTACTTC
TRBV5-1	NA	NA	TRBJ2-7	CASSFQGLGYEQYF	TGCGCCAGCAGCTTCCAGGGTCTGGGGTACGAGCAGTACTTC
TRBV5-1	NA	NA	TRBJ2-5	CASSLLARGQETQYF	TGCGCCAGCAGCTTGTTGGCCAGGGGTCAAGAGACCCAGTACTTC
TRBV7-2	NA	TRBD2	TRBJ2-7	CASSLVGLAPQYF	TGTGCCAGCAGCTTAGTGGGACTAGCCCCGCAGTACTTC
TRBV5-1	NA	TRBD2	TRBJ2-1	CASSREGSSYNEQFF	TGCGCCAGCAGCCGGGAGGGGAGCTCCTACAATGAGCAGTTCTTC
TRBV6-4	NA	NA	TRBJ2-7	CASSGGDF	TGTGCCAGCAGCGGAGGGGACTTC
TRBV18	NA	NA	TRBJ1-5	CASSPYTSNQPQHF	TGTGCCAGCTCACCATACACTAGCAATCAGCCCCAGCATTTT
TRBV5-1	NA	TRBD1	TRBJ1-1	CASSLVYEQGGAFF	TGCGCCAGCAGCTTGGTCTATGAACAGGGGGGCGCTTTCTTT
TRBV30	NA	NA	TRBJ1-2	CAWRGLSWDFNYGYTF	TGTGCCTGGAGGGGCTTAAGTTGGGACTTTAACTATGGCTACACCTTC
TRBV5-4	NA	NA	TRBJ1-2	CASSLGGNYGYTF	TGTGCCAGCAGCTTAGGGGGAAACTATGGCTACACCTTC
TRBV10-3	NA	TRBD2	TRBJ2-1	CAIRGRTSGILNEQFF	TGTGCCATCAGAGGGCGTACTAGCGGGATACTCAATGAGCAGTTCTTC
TRBV5-4	once	NA	TRBJ2-7	CASSLAYRVGEQYF	TGTGCCAGCAGCTTGGCGTACAGGGTGGGCGAGCAGTACTTC
TRBV15	NA	TRBD2	TRBJ2-7	CATSRGTSGGGYF	TGTGCCACCAGCAGAGGGACTAGCGGCGGTGGGTACTTC
TRBV7-3	NA	NA	TRBJ2-1	CASSWSQGEQFF	TGTGCCAGCAGCTGGTCCCAGGGTGAGCAGTTCTTC
TRBV6-5	once	NA	TRBJ2-3	CASSIGGQSTDTQYF	TGTGCCAGCAGTATCGGGGGACAGAGCACAGATACGCAGTATTTT
TRBV28	NA	NA	TRBJ2-7	CASTLEGTREQYF	TGTGCCAGCACCCTAGAGGGGACTCGGGAGCAGTACTTC
TRBV5-1	NA	NA	TRBJ1-5	CASSLGPSGGGDQPQHF	TGCGCCAGCAGCTTGGGACCCTCGGGGGGGGGAGATCAGCCCCAGCATTTT
TRBV18	NA	TRBD1	TRBJ1-3	CASSPNRGGAGNTIYF	TGTGCCAGCTCACCAAACCGAGGGGGCGCGGGAAACACCATATATTTT
TRBV18	NA	NA	TRBJ1-4	CASSPKTRNEKLFF	TGTGCCAGCTCACCTAAGACACGGAATGAAAAACTGTTTTTT
TRBV29-1	NA	TRBD1	TRBJ1-2	CSVGQGANYGYTF	TGCAGCGTCGGACAGGGGGCTAACTATGGCTACACCTTC
TRBV5-1	NA	TRBD2	TRBJ2-1	CASSLLADSYNEQFF	TGCGCCAGCAGCTTACTAGCGGATTCCTACAATGAGCAGTTCTTC
TRBV30	NA	NA	TRBJ2-7	CAWSLQGYEQYF	TGTGCCTGGAGTTTGCAGGGCTACGAGCAGTACTTC
TRBV18	NA	NA	TRBJ2-3	CASSPRQGSDTQYF	TGTGCCAGCTCACCACGGCAGGGATCAGATACGCAGTATTTT
TRBV15	NA	TRBD1	TRBJ1-2	CATSRLQGAVGYGYTF	TGTGCCACCAGCAGACTACAGGGGGCTGTCGGCTATGGCTACACCTTC
TRBV6-5	NA	NA	TRBJ2-2	CASRLTTGAGELFF	TGTGCCAGCCGACTCACCACAGGTGCCGGGGAGCTGTTTTTT
TRBV29-1	NA	NA	TRBJ2-5	CSTVDSGLETQYF	TGCAGCACGGTAGACTCCGGCCTGGAGACCCAGTACTTC
TRBV5-1	NA	TRBD1	TRBJ1-3	CASSPTGGDGNTIYF	TGCGCCAGTTCACCGACAGGGGGCGACGGAAACACCATATATTTT
TRBV7-9	few	NA	TRBJ2-3	CASSPDGSRRGGDTQYF	TGTGCCAGCAGCCCCGACGGTTCCAGGAGGGGTGGGGATACGCAGTATTTT
TRBV19	NA	NA	TRBJ1-1	CASNSAGGGVEAFF	TGTGCCAGTAATAGCGCGGGTGGAGGGGTTGAAGCTTTCTTT
TRBV7-6	once	NA	TRBJ2-1	CASSSNPYSSYNEQFF	TGTGCCAGCAGCTCTAACCCGTATAGCTCCTACAATGAGCAGTTCTTC
TRBV5-8	NA	TRBD1	TRBJ1-5	CASSLLQGRFRGQPQHF	TGTGCCAGCAGCTTACTACAGGGGAGGTTCCGAGGACAGCCCCAGCATTTT
TRBV28	NA	TRBD2	TRBJ2-1	CASSLTGGPKFF	TGTGCCAGCAGTCTCACGGGAGGGCCTAAGTTCTTC
TRBV6-1	NA	NA	TRBJ2-7	CASIKGRYEQYF	TGTGCCAGCATAAAGGGGAGGTACGAGCAGTACTTC
TRBV5-1	NA	NA	TRBJ2-2	CASSLGQGTNTGELFF	TGCGCCAGCAGCTTAGGTCAGGGGACGAACACCGGGGAGCTGTTTTTT
TRBV29-1	NA	NA	TRBJ1-1	CSVEPDMNTEAFF	TGCAGCGTTGAGCCTGACATGAACACTGAAGCTTTCTTT
TRBV28	NA	TRBD1	TRBJ1-5	CASSFSLGQGQIQPQHF	TGTGCCAGCAGTTTTAGTTTAGGACAGGGCCAAATTCAGCCCCAGCATTTT
TRBV5-6	NA	NA	TRBJ2-3	CASSSGGPTTDTQYF	TGTGCCAGCAGCTCCGGGGGACCAACCACAGATACGCAGTATTTT
TRBV7-6	few	NA	TRBJ1-5	CASSLDRRQPQHF	TGTGCCAGCAGCTTAGACAGGCGCCAGCCCCAGCATTTT
TRBV7-9	NA	NA	TRBJ2-7	CASSSQGIRQYF	TGTGCCAGCAGCTCGCAGGGGATACGGCAGTACTTC
TRBV27	NA	TRBD1	TRBJ1-1	CASSFGLNRGPVAFF	TGTGCCAGCAGTTTTGGATTGAACAGGGGGCCAGTAGCTTTCTTT
TRBV27	NA	TRBD1	TRBJ2-7	CASSKSGQVEYEQYF	TGTGCCAGCAGTAAATCCGGACAGGTAGAATACGAGCAGTACTTC
TRBV14	NA	NA	TRBJ1-3	CASSQPFWPGDNTIYF	TGTGCCAGCAGCCAGCCGTTTTGGCCGGGAGACAACACCATATATTTT
TRBV14	NA	TRBD2	TRBJ2-2	CASSQGPGLAIWELFF	TGTGCCAGCAGCCAAGGGCCGGGACTAGCGATCTGGGAGCTGTTTTTT
TRBV18	few	NA	TRBJ1-3	CASSPPMPTLSGNTIYF	TGTGCCAGCTCACCACCGATGCCTACCCTTTCTGGAAACACCATATATTTT
TRBV18	NA	TRBD1	TRBJ1-5	CASSPGQGGQPQHF	TGTGCCAGCTCACCCGGACAGGGAGGACAGCCCCAGCATTTT
TRBV5-1	NA	TRBD1	TRBJ2-7	CASSLGQGAREQYF	TGCGCCAGCAGCTTGGGACAGGGGGCAAGGGAGCAGTACTTC
TRBV19	NA	NA	TRBJ1-5	CASSIGGQVQPQHF	TGTGCCAGTAGTATTGGAGGGCAGGTTCAGCCCCAGCATTTT
TRBV4-1	NA	TRBD1	TRBJ1-3	CASSPRVGDRGPNTIYF	TGCGCCAGCAGCCCGCGGGTCGGGGACAGGGGGCCAAACACCATATATTTT
TRBV2	NA	NA	TRBJ1-4	CASIRRQNEKLFF	TGTGCCAGCATTCGCAGACAAAATGAAAAACTGTTTTTT